This T cell receptor beta chain was obtained from a study of a mutant IDH1 vaccine in newly diagnosed glioma. Turning to the study itself: During weeks 1, 3, 5, 7, 11, 15, 19 and 23, patients received eight vaccinations. Vaccine administration was initiated 4-6 weeks following radiotherapy alone, or with temozolomide cycles. Sex among treated patients split around 62% male, around 40% female; mean age was roughly 42 years.

The time point: week 23, last vaccination. Doses of 300 ug of mutant IDH1 20-mer peptide were given with topical imiquimod. Points on this clone: Antigen unknown.

TCRdb's copy holds only in-frame clones and misses some; the assay was immunoSEQ multiplex PCR. The sample consists of 50,000 to 70,000 clones, about 81% of them appearing once. The source material was PBMCs, sampled from a glioma patient whose treatment included an IDH1 peptide vaccine. The sequence derives from a woman aged 40 to 50 with glioma. Some clones in this sample may be carry-over from other donors' samples.

The CDR3 loop reads CASSVGASNQPQHF. In DNA form, the CDR3 reads TGTGCCAGTAGTGTCGGGGCAAGCAATCAGCCCCAGCATTTT. The chain carries TRBV19 and TRBJ1-5; D possibly corresponds to TRBD1 (5 bases). V dropped 5 bases and J dropped 1 base, with 9 bases sitting between them. Germline CDR1 LNHDA, CDR2 SQIVND (reference sequence). This CDR3 comprises 14 residues.